This passage covers 9 T cell receptor beta chains from one sample sequenced in a study of cytomegalovirus exposure and HLA in healthy donors. The PCR was carried out with 60 Vbeta primers and 13 Jbeta primers. The data were produced by immunoSEQ multiplex PCR, yet TCRdb's version contains in-frame clones alone and is incomplete. The repertoire includes 150,000 to 200,000 clones, more than 65% of them detected once, and approximately 2.9% sits in the top ten. The sample taken for sequencing was PBMCs. Source of these receptors: a female donor in good health and CMV-seronegative.

CDR3 bases: TGTGCCAGCAGTTTTGTGAGCGGGAGAGATGGGGATGAGCAGTTCTTC. This codes for CASSFVSGRDGDEQFF. The gene calls are TRBV28 and TRBJ2-1; 8 bases fit TRBD2. V dropped 3 bases and J dropped 8; count of bases not matched to a gene: 12. The CDR3 is made up of 16 amino acids. Germline CDR1 and CDR2: MDHEN and SYDVKM.

V gene TRBV11-2 combines with J gene TRBJ1-3; no clear D gene. V was cut by 6 bases and J by 0 bases, with 9 bases left in between. Germline V gene lookup returns CDR1 SGHAT and CDR2 FQNNGV. The CDR3 totals 14 residues. CDR3 amino acids: CASSPGSSGNTIYF. DNA of the CDR3: TGTGCCAGCAGTCCCGGGTCCTCTGGAAACACCATATATTTT. Full variable domain (remainder filled in from reference TRBV11-2 and TRBJ1-3): EAGVAQSPRYKIIEKRQSVAFWCNPISGHATLYWYQQILGQGPKLLIQFQNNGVVDDSQLPKDRFSAERLKGVDSTLKIQPAKLEDSAVYLCASSPGSSGNTIYFGEGSWLTVV.

The V gene is TRBV5-5, the J gene TRBJ1-2, with 8 bases matching TRBD1. V shed 0 bases and J 0 bases; nucleotides not matched to a gene: 13. Looked up from germline, CDR1 is SGHKS and CDR2 is YYEKEE (reference sequence). The CDR3 is 19 residues long. CDR3 protein: CASSLGTGTDALANYGYTF. CDR3 in DNA: TGTGCCAGCAGCTTGGGGACAGGGACGGATGCCTTAGCTAACTATGGCTACACCTTC.

This clone was picked up a small number of times. The CDR3 here is CASSPQGLAEETQYF. The CDR3 coding sequence is TGTGCCAGCAGCCCGCAGGGACTAGCGGAAGAGACCCAGTACTTC. V and J are TRBV7-3 and TRBJ2-5, with TRBD2 matching over 11 bases. This CDR3 contains 15 residues. V dropped 5 bases and J dropped 3; count of bases not matched to a gene: 5. From germline, CDR1 is SGHTA and CDR2 FQGTGA. Combining the CDR3 with reference TRBV7-3 and TRBJ2-5 gives the whole variable domain GAGVSQTPSNKVTEKGKYVELRCDPISGHTALYWYRQSLGQGPEFLIYFQGTGAADDSGLPNDRFFAVRPEGSVSTLKIQRTERGDSAVYLCASSPQGLAEETQYFGPGTRLLVL.

This clone was seen more than once but under ten times. This chain connects TRBV7-8 to TRBJ2-7, with 7 nucleotides matching TRBD2. CDR3 size: 15 residues. Per germline, CDR1 SGHVS and CDR2 FQNEAQ. Unmatched junction bases numbered 6, after V lost 4 bases and J lost 0 bases. The CDR3 sequence: CASSSSGASSYEQYF. Here the CDR3 DNA reads TGTGCCAGCAGCTCAAGCGGGGCCAGCTCCTACGAGCAGTACTTC. Drawing the rest from reference TRBV7-8 and TRBJ2-7, the complete variable domain is GAGVSQSPRYKVAKRGQDVALRCDPISGHVSLFWYQQALGQGPEFLTYFQNEAQLDKSGLPSDRFFAERPEGSVSTLKIQRTQQEDSAVYLCASSSSGASSYEQYFGPGTRLTVT.

The genes are TRBV30 and TRBJ1-1; TRBD1 matches at 7 bases. Per germline, CDR1 GTSNPN and CDR2 SVGIG (reference sequence). CDR3 size: 11 residues. J gave up 11 bases and V 4 bases, and 7 bases lay outside the gene matches. The CDR3 DNA follows: TGTGCCTGGACACGGGGGACAGACGCTTTCTTT. As protein: CAWTRGTDAFF.

Concerning this clone itself: At one end the junction does not follow the germline gene, possibly because of a read error. V and J are TRBV7-9 and TRBJ2-7; 11 positions match TRBD1. The CDR3 spans 14 residues. In germline, CDR1 is SEHNR, CDR2 FQNEAQ (reference sequence). DNA for the CDR3: TGTTCCAGCAGCTTGGGACAGGGGGTCTACGAGCAGTACTTC. The encoded protein is CSSSLGQGVYEQYF.

There are a few counts of this clone. CDR3 DNA sequence: TGTGCCAGCATTCTACAGGAGGGCTCCTACGAGCAGTACTTC. Protein: CASILQEGSYEQYF. The gene calls are TRBV6-1 and TRBJ2-7, with D possibly matching TRBD2 (6 bases). V was cut by 7 bases and J by 0 bases, with 13 bases left in between. The CDR3 is 14 amino acids. In germline, CDR1 is MNHNS, CDR2 SASEGT.

DNA for the CDR3: TGCAGCGTCCTAGCGGGCGTAGCCAAAAACATTCAGTACTTC. It yields the protein CSVLAGVAKNIQYF. The chain carries TRBV29-1 and TRBJ2-4; 8 nucleotides agree with TRBD2. Trimming cost V 6 bases and J 0 bases; bases outside gene matches: 4. Per germline, CDR1 SQVTM and CDR2 ANQGSEA. The CDR3 sequence is 14 residues long.